This T cell receptor beta chain stems from a study of blood T cell repertoires in COVID-19. At the level of the study: COVID-19 samples collected from the United States, Italy and Spain covered acute and convalescent phases. PBMCs, B-cell-depleted T cells, or T cells were the source of the cDNA or gDNA that made up the material.

Seattle's enrolled individuals joined amid active infection and were then monitored longitudinally. Trimming removed 3 bases at V and 3 bases at J, with 2 bases between. There are 12 residues in the CDR3. Germline lookup yields CDR1 KGHDR and CDR2 SFDVKD. As processed by the authors: Nucleated cell counts were estimated from reference gene primer amplification. Clones were read by immunoSEQ multiplex PCR, and TCRdb kept only the in-frame ones, dropping some. V, J and clone size derive from that table, while D and trimming were established from the DNA sequence. The table has 85,000 to 100,000 clones, around 88% seen once; the top ten hold approximately 2%.

This TCR came from a man over 45 with COVID-19, enrolled during active disease. The chain uses TRBV24-1 and TRBJ2-1; no clear D. Sequencing was performed on peripheral blood. Written as DNA, the CDR3 is TGTGCCACCAGTGATCTCTACAATGAGCAGTTCTTC. Protein: CATSDLYNEQFF.